The 20 T cell receptor beta chains given below trace back to one sample, sequenced in a study of T cells in women clearing cervical HPV infection. Using immunoSEQ multiplex PCR, the repertoire was profiled, and TCRdb retains in-frame clones only, with some absent. The data show some 14,000 clones, and the top ten clones hold around 20%. The specimen sequenced was blood buffy coat. The receptor set was obtained from a woman aged 18 to 75 with a cervical HPV16 infection that either progressed to CIN3+ or cleared (not recorded which).

Comments on this clone: The junction departs from the called germline gene at one end, perhaps through a read error. The CDR3 extends 3 residues past the end of the read, so its final part is completed from the germline J gene. This chain uses TRBV9 with TRBJ2-2, with D possibly matching TRBD1 (5 bases). CDR1 and CDR2 (germline): SGDLS, YYNGEE. This CDR3 is 14 amino acids long. The sequenced CDR3 bases are TGTGCCAGCAGCGTAGCAGGGAACACCAGGGAG. It yields the protein CASSVAGNTRE. The CDR3 in full is CASSVAGNTRELFF. The full variable domain, with the rest looked up from reference TRBV9 and TRBJ2-2, is DSGVTQTPKHLITATGQRVTLRCSPRSGDLSVYWYQQSLDQGLQFLIQYYNGEERAKGNILERFSAQQFPDLHSELNLSSLELGDSALYFCASSVAGNTRELFFGEGSRLTVL.

Points on this clone: The CDR3 goes on 3 residues after the read ends, and that part is filled in from the germline J gene. The genes are TRBV20-1 and TRBJ2-4, with 7 nucleotides matching TRBD1. Germline lookup yields CDR1 DFQATT and CDR2 SNEGSKA (reference sequence). The CDR3 is made up of 13 amino acids. Trimming removed 5 bases from V and 6 bases from J; junction bases left unmatched: 7. CDR3 bases read: TGCAGTGCTGACCCGGGACAGATAAACATT. The encoded protein is CSADPGQINI. The whole CDR3 sequence is CSADPGQINIQYF.

Note on this clone: Read data end 3 residues before the CDR3 end; the end is taken from the germline J gene. The chain recombines TRBV5-1 with TRBJ2-6; the D gene is possibly TRBD1 (6 bases). The length of the CDR3 is 17 residues. Germline assignment: CDR1 SGHRS and CDR2 YFSETQ. The germline V and J ends were trimmed by 4 bases and 0 bases, with 14 bases remaining between them. This chain's CDR3 is CASSLRTGPSGANVLTF. Incomplete CDR3 DNA: TGCGCCAGCAGCCTACGAACAGGGCCCTCTGGGGCCAACGTC.

CDR3 sequence reads: CASSAGTGDTGELFF. Partial CDR3 DNA: TGTGCCAGCAGTGCCGGGACAGGGGACACCGGGGAG. The genes are TRBV6-1 and TRBJ2-2; 10 nucleotides agree with TRBD1. Read data end 3 residues before the CDR3 end; the end is taken from the germline J gene. The CDR3 contains 15 residues. CDR1 is MNHNS, CDR2 SASEGT, per germline. With V trimmed by 4 bases and J by 3 bases, 2 bases remained unmatched.

Concerning this clone: The read is 3 residues too short to cover the CDR3 end, so that end is filled in from the germline J gene. The chain carries TRBV13 and TRBJ1-2; D is perhaps TRBD1 (5 bases). CDR1 is PRHDT and CDR2 is FYEKMQ in the germline V gene (reference sequence). Trimming cost V 4 bases and J 5 bases, with 14 bases left between them. CDR3 length: 14 residues. The CDR3 reads CASSSQMGGYGYTF. CDR3 DNA (partial): TGTGCCAGCAGCTCCCAAATGGGGGGGTATGGC.

Remarks on this clone: The CDR3 is cut off 3 residues early in the read; its end comes from the germline J gene. The rearrangement joins TRBV20-1 to TRBJ2-3; D ambiguous. In germline, CDR1 is DFQATT, CDR2 SNEGSKA (reference sequence). The CDR3 is made up of 15 amino acids. CDR3 DNA (partial): TGCAGTGCTAGAGAAATAAAGGGTCCCCAAGAGACG. Its translation: CSAREIKGPQET. The complete CDR3 protein is CSAREIKGPQETQYF.

Comment on this clone: Coverage ceases 3 residues before the CDR3 finishes, and the germline J gene fills in the end. The chain recombines TRBV29-1 with TRBJ1-4, with D maybe TRBD1 (6 bases). V was cut by 6 bases and J by 8 bases, with 19 bases left in between. CDR3 length: 14 residues. In germline, CDR1 is SQVTM, CDR2 ANQGSEA. Incomplete CDR3 DNA: TGCAGCGTACCCGAGGGGGGGGTGAACGAAAAA. It is translated as CSVPEGGVNEK. The full CDR3 reads CSVPEGGVNEKLFF.

The CDR3 DNA, read in part, is TGTGCCAGCAGAGCAAGTGGGGGCTTTAGTACAGATACC. Translating gives CASRASGGFSTDT. The entire CDR3 protein is CASRASGGFSTDTYTF. V and J are TRBV6-2 or TRBV6-3 and TRBJ1-2; D may be TRBD1 (6 bases). The missing CDR3 end, 3 residues past where the read stops, is filled in from the germline J gene. CDR3 size: 16 residues. Per germline, CDR1 MNHEY and CDR2 SVGEGT.

Details on this clone: The CDR3 end is not reached by the read, which stops 3 residues before it; the germline J gene fills it in. The V gene is TRBV5-1, the J gene TRBJ2-7, with unresolved D. The V gene's germline CDR1 is SGHRS and CDR2 YFSETQ. The CDR3 sequence is 13 residues long. V lost 0 bases, J lost 6 bases, and 10 bases lay in between. The CDR3 loop reads CASSLEGGTEQYF. Incomplete CDR3 DNA: TGCGCCAGCAGCTTGGAGGGTGGTACCGAG. Full variable domain (missing parts from reference TRBV5-1 and TRBJ2-7): KAGVTQTPRYLIKTRGQQVTLSCSPISGHRSVSWYQQTPGQGLQFLFEYFSETQRNKGNFPGRFSGRQFSNSRSEMNVSTLELGDSALYLCASSLEGGTEQYFGPGTRLTVT.

On this clone itself: The junction departs from the called germline gene at one end, perhaps through a read error. The read terminates 3 residues before the CDR3 end, so the remaining end is supplied by the germline J gene. Other nucleotide sequences from this sample produce the same CDR3. The genes are TRBV6-1 and TRBJ1-3; D is ambiguous. The length of the CDR3 is 13 residues. Germline CDR1 and CDR2: MNHNS and SASEGT. CDR3 in amino acids: CASSEATGNTIYF. Partial CDR3 DNA: TGTGCCAGCAGTGAAGCGACTGGAAACACT.

Notes on this clone: The read halts 3 residues ahead of the CDR3 end, with the missing end drawn from the germline J gene. V and J are TRBV5-1 and TRBJ2-2, with TRBD2 identical over 9 bases. Germline loops: CDR1 SGHRS, CDR2 YFSETQ. The CDR3 totals 16 residues. The V and J ends lost 4 bases and 5 bases, in that order; junction bases with no gene match: 9. The CDR3 sequence is CASSLGSSGGTGELFF. The CDR3 DNA, read in part, is TGCGCCAGCAGCCTGGGGTCGAGCGGGGGGACCGGGGAG.

About this clone itself: The junction departs from the called germline gene at one end, perhaps through a read error. The read ends 3 residues before the CDR3 terminus; that terminus is restored from the germline J gene. The rearrangement joins TRBV19 to TRBJ2-7; the match to TRBD1 covers 8 bases. Germline CDR1 is LNHDA and CDR2 is SQIVND (reference sequence). The CDR3 has 17 amino acids. CDR3 residues: CASSIGQGPPHSYEQYF. Incomplete CDR3 DNA: TGTGCCAGCAGTATCGGACAGGGCCCCCCACATTCCTACGAG.

Regarding this clone: The CDR3 end is not reached by the read, which stops 3 residues before it; the germline J gene fills it in. J is TRBJ2-1 and V is TRBV19; D might be TRBD2 (5 bases). The ends were cut back, 5 bases at V and 5 bases at J, with 10 bases in the middle. CDR3 length: 13 amino acids. Germline V gene data show CDR1 as LNHDA and CDR2 as SQIVND (reference sequence). Here the CDR3 reads CASSFRGDNEQFF. The covered CDR3 bases are TGTGCCAGTAGTTTCCGGGGAGACAATGAG.

Of note for this clone: The CDR3 goes on 3 residues after the read ends, and that part is filled in from the germline J gene. Distinct nucleotide sequences in the sample also encode this CDR3. The rearrangement uses TRBV30 and TRBJ1-3; 10 nucleotides line up with TRBD1. With V trimmed by 4 bases and J by 9 bases, 6 bases remained unmatched. Germline CDR1 GTSNPN, CDR2 SVGIG (reference sequence). The length of the CDR3 is 13 residues. The CDR3 bases that were read are TGTGCCTGGAACCCGGGACAGGGGAGCACC. Its protein is CAWNPGQGST. The whole CDR3 sequence reads CAWNPGQGSTIYF.

As for this clone: The DNA ends 3 residues before the CDR3 does, and the rest of the CDR3 is filled in from the germline J gene. This chain joins TRBV5-4 and TRBJ1-3, with a possible D match to TRBD1 (6 bases). Trimming took 2 bases from V and 2 from J, leaving 14 bases between them. The CDR3 is made up of 16 amino acids. Germline CDR1 and CDR2: SGHNT and YYREEE (reference sequence). The CDR3 DNA, read in part, is TGTGCCAGCAGCTTTGGGACAATCTCAGCTGGAAACACC. Protein: CASSFGTISAGNT. The whole CDR3 protein reads CASSFGTISAGNTIYF.

The DNA read from the CDR3 is TGCGCCAGAACCGGGCCTGCGGGGGGGAGCACAGATACC. Its translation: CARTGPAGGSTDT. The full CDR3 sequence reads CARTGPAGGSTDTQYF. The chain has TRBV5-1 and TRBJ2-5; 9 bases line up with TRBD2. The read ends 3 residues shy of where the CDR3 ends; the end is completed using the germline J gene. Germline V lookup: CDR1 SGHRS, CDR2 YFSETQ. This CDR3 has 16 amino acids. Using reference TRBV5-1 and TRBJ2-5 for the parts outside the CDR3, the full variable domain is KAGVTQTPRYLIKTRGQQVTLSCSPISGHRSVSWYQQTPGQGLQFLFEYFSETQRNKGNFPGRFSGRQFSNSRSEMNVSTLELGDSALYLCARTGPAGGSTDTQYFGPGTRLLVL.

A note on this clone: Read data end 3 residues before the CDR3 end; the end is taken from the germline J gene. This sequence joins TRBV14 and TRBJ2-1; D perhaps matches TRBD1 (6 bases). Germline CDR1 reads SGHDN; CDR2 reads FVKESK. V lost 3 bases, J lost 3 bases, and 18 bases lay in between. The CDR3 contains 17 residues. Incomplete CDR3 DNA: TGTGCCAGCAGCCAGATGAGGGTGGACAGATTCTACAATGAG. It codes for CASSQMRVDRFYNE. The CDR3, in full, reads CASSQMRVDRFYNEQFF.

CDR3: CASRRGSANTEAFF. Partial CDR3 DNA: TGTGCCAGCAGGCGCGGGTCGGCGAACACTGAA. The gene calls are TRBV6-2 or TRBV6-3 and TRBJ1-1, with D unclear. The read finishes 3 residues shy of the CDR3 end, and the germline J gene is used to complete it. V gave up 6 bases and J gave up 1 base, with 12 bases separating them. Germline V gene sequence: CDR1 MNHEY, CDR2 SVGEGT. The CDR3 covers 14 residues.

Comments on this clone: The read stops 3 residues short of the end of the CDR3; the missing end is completed from the germline J gene. J is TRBJ2-3 and V is TRBV20-1; 9 bases line up with TRBD2. The CDR3 extends over 15 amino acids. The germline V gene encodes CDR1 DFQATT and CDR2 SNEGSKA (reference sequence). Unmatched junction bases numbered 10, after V lost 5 bases and J lost 4 bases. CDR3 DNA, as far as it was read: TGCAGTGCTCCCTTCGGACTAGCGCCTGCAGATACG. Translation gives CSAPFGLAPADT. The entire CDR3 sequence reads CSAPFGLAPADTQYF.

Concerning this clone itself: The read terminates 3 residues before the CDR3 end, so the remaining end is supplied by the germline J gene. The chain couples TRBV7-2 to TRBJ2-2, with 8 positions matching TRBD1. In germline, CDR1 is SGHTA, CDR2 FQGNSA. The CDR3 totals 13 residues. The CDR3 here is CASTLDRAEKLFF. The covered CDR3 bases are TGTGCCAGCACCCTGGACAGGGCTGAAAAG.